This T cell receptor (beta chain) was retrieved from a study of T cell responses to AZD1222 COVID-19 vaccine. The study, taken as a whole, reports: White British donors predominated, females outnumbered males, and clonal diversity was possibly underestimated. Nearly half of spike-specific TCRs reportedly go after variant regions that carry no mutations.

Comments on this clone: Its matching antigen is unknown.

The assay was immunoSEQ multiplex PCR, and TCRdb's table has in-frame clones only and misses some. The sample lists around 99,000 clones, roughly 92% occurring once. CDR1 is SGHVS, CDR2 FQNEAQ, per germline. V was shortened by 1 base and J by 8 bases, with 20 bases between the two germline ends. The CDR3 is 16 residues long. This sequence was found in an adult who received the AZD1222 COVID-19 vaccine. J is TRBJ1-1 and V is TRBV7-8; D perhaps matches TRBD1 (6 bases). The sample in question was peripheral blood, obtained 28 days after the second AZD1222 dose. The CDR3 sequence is CASSLVSGQLPTEAFF. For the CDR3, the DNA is TGTGCCAGCAGCTTAGTTTCCGGACAGTTACCGACCGAAGCTTTCTTT.